These T cell receptor beta chains were read from a single sample in a study of shared clonotypes between healthy human individuals. Sequencing used immunoSEQ multiplex PCR; TCRdb keeps in-frame clones, though not all of them. The sample has some 1.1 million clones, roughly 80% seen once. Sequencing was performed on memory CD4+ T cells from PBMCs. These receptor sequences come from a man between 18 and 29 years old in good health. Some clones in this sample may be carry-over from other donors' samples. Both conserved end residues are part of each CDR3. The order of the fields is J gene, V gene, D gene, clone size, CDR3 DNA, CDR3 protein. D genes are given only for firm matches. Size is stated for part of the rows, as once, few or many counts, or as a class when the clone is expanded.

J gene: TRBJ1-1; V gene: TRBV7-3; D gene: -; clone size: -; CDR3 DNA: TGTGCCAGCAGCTCTGGTGGGGCGAACACTGAAGCTTTCTTT; CDR3 protein: CASSSGGANTEAFF
J gene: TRBJ2-3; V gene: TRBV10-1; D gene: TRBD2; clone size: -; CDR3 DNA: TGCGCCAGCAGAAAACCTCCTCCGGGACTAGCGGGAGGGCCAAGCACAGATACGCAGTATTTT; CDR3 protein: CASRKPPPGLAGGPSTDTQYF
J gene: TRBJ2-7; V gene: TRBV4-1; D gene: -; clone size: -; CDR3 DNA: TGCGCCAGCAGCCCCCAGCGCCCGGGCGAGCAGTACTTC; CDR3 protein: CASSPQRPGEQYF
J gene: TRBJ2-2; V gene: TRBV18; D gene: TRBD2; clone size: -; CDR3 DNA: TGTGCCAGCTCACCACTACGGCGGGAGACCACCGGGGAGCTGTTTTTT; CDR3 protein: CASSPLRRETTGELFF
J gene: TRBJ2-5; V gene: TRBV11-2; D gene: -; clone size: -; CDR3 DNA: TGTGCCAGCAGCTTTTCCGGGGGCGAGACCCAGTACTTC; CDR3 protein: CASSFSGGETQYF
J gene: TRBJ2-5; V gene: TRBV11-2; D gene: -; clone size: -; CDR3 DNA: TGTGCCAGCAGCATCATCCGTTGGGGGGAAGGGGAGACCCAGTACTTC; CDR3 protein: CASSIIRWGEGETQYF
J gene: TRBJ2-7; V gene: TRBV27; D gene: -; clone size: -; CDR3 DNA: TGTGCCAGCAGTTTCGGGGGCAAATCCTACGAGCAGTACTTC; CDR3 protein: CASSFGGKSYEQYF
J gene: TRBJ1-1; V gene: TRBV18; D gene: -; clone size: -; CDR3 DNA: TGTGCCAGCTCCTTGGGGCAGGGGAACACTGAAGCTTTCTTT; CDR3 protein: CASSLGQGNTEAFF
J gene: TRBJ2-7; V gene: TRBV7-8; D gene: -; clone size: -; CDR3 DNA: TGTGCCAGCAGCTTAGCGTTTGGGGCCCCTTACGAGCAGTACTTC; CDR3 protein: CASSLAFGAPYEQYF
J gene: TRBJ2-5; V gene: TRBV5-1; D gene: -; clone size: -; CDR3 DNA: TGCGCCAGCATGTTTGGGCTAGCTATGGAGACCCAGTACTTC; CDR3 protein: CASMFGLAMETQYF
J gene: TRBJ2-7; V gene: TRBV4-2; D gene: -; clone size: -; CDR3 DNA: TGTGCCAGCACCAGGGATTTCACTTACTACGAGCAGTACTTC; CDR3 protein: CASTRDFTYYEQYF
J gene: TRBJ1-2; V gene: TRBV18; D gene: -; clone size: few; CDR3 DNA: TGTGCCAGCTCACCACAGGACTATGGCTACACCTTC; CDR3 protein: CASSPQDYGYTF
J gene: TRBJ1-2; V gene: TRBV5-6; D gene: TRBD1; clone size: -; CDR3 DNA: TGTGCCAGCAGCCCCGGGACAGGAGGCTACACCTTC; CDR3 protein: CASSPGTGGYTF
J gene: TRBJ2-1; V gene: TRBV7-7; D gene: -; clone size: -; CDR3 DNA: TGTGCCAGCAGCCCAGCCCTGGGGGGTGAGCAGTTCTTC; CDR3 protein: CASSPALGGEQFF
J gene: TRBJ1-1; V gene: TRBV18; D gene: -; clone size: -; CDR3 DNA: TGTGCCAGCTCACCCAGGGACGAGGCTTTCTTT; CDR3 protein: CASSPRDEAFF
J gene: TRBJ2-1; V gene: TRBV5-4; D gene: TRBD1; clone size: -; CDR3 DNA: TGTGCCAGCAGCCCCGCCCCGGGACAGACTATTCACAATGAGCAGTTCTTC; CDR3 protein: CASSPAPGQTIHNEQFF
J gene: TRBJ2-1; V gene: TRBV2; D gene: TRBD1; clone size: -; CDR3 DNA: TGTGCCAGCAAGGGACAGGGGGTCAATGAGCAGTTCTTC; CDR3 protein: CASKGQGVNEQFF
J gene: TRBJ1-4; V gene: TRBV6-6; D gene: -; clone size: -; CDR3 DNA: TGTGCCAGCAGTTACCGAGGACAGACTGAAAAACTGTTTTTT; CDR3 protein: CASSYRGQTEKLFF
J gene: TRBJ2-7; V gene: TRBV6-6; D gene: TRBD2; clone size: -; CDR3 DNA: TGTGCCAGCGGTTACTCGGTTAGCGGGAGCCACGAGCAGTACTTC; CDR3 protein: CASGYSVSGSHEQYF
J gene: TRBJ2-2; V gene: TRBV7-9; D gene: TRBD1; clone size: many; CDR3 DNA: TGTGCCAGCAGCTTCCGGGACAGCACCGGGGAGCTGTTTTTT; CDR3 protein: CASSFRDSTGELFF
J gene: TRBJ2-5; V gene: TRBV7-3; D gene: -; clone size: -; CDR3 DNA: TGTGCCAGCAGCTTAAACGGGGGTCCAGAGACCCAGTACTTC; CDR3 protein: CASSLNGGPETQYF
J gene: TRBJ1-2; V gene: TRBV7-9; D gene: -; clone size: few; CDR3 DNA: TGTGCCAGCAGCCCCAGACAGGACGTCCCCCTTGGCTACACCTTC; CDR3 protein: CASSPRQDVPLGYTF
J gene: TRBJ1-5; V gene: TRBV10-1; D gene: -; clone size: once; CDR3 DNA: TGCGCCAGGGGGCCCGAGGGCAATCAGCCCCAGCATTTT; CDR3 protein: CARGPEGNQPQHF
J gene: TRBJ2-2; V gene: TRBV6-5; D gene: TRBD1; clone size: -; CDR3 DNA: TGTGCCAGCAGCTGGACAGGGGGGACCGGGGAGCTGTTTTTT; CDR3 protein: CASSWTGGTGELFF
J gene: TRBJ1-4; V gene: TRBV28; D gene: TRBD1; clone size: -; CDR3 DNA: TGTGCCAGCAGCCCGGGACAGGGCGGAAAACTGTTTTTT; CDR3 protein: CASSPGQGGKLFF
J gene: TRBJ2-7; V gene: TRBV6-5; D gene: -; clone size: -; CDR3 DNA: TGTGCCAGCAGTTACGGGAGAGGGACCTACGAGCAGTACTTC; CDR3 protein: CASSYGRGTYEQYF
J gene: TRBJ1-1; V gene: TRBV19; D gene: -; clone size: few; CDR3 DNA: TGTGCCAGTACCCGGGGGGTTGACACTGAAGCTTTCTTT; CDR3 protein: CASTRGVDTEAFF
J gene: TRBJ2-1; V gene: TRBV7-3; D gene: -; clone size: -; CDR3 DNA: TGTGCCAGCAGTCGGGATCCCAGCTCCTACAATGAGCAGTTCTTC; CDR3 protein: CASSRDPSSYNEQFF
J gene: TRBJ2-1; V gene: TRBV20-1; D gene: -; clone size: -; CDR3 DNA: TGCAGTGCTACGCCAGTCCAAGAGCAGTTCTTC; CDR3 protein: CSATPVQEQFF
J gene: TRBJ2-7; V gene: TRBV27; D gene: -; clone size: -; CDR3 DNA: TGTGCCAGCAGTTCACTCGGGGTGCCGGCCTACGAGCAGTACTTC; CDR3 protein: CASSSLGVPAYEQYF
J gene: TRBJ1-2; V gene: TRBV14; D gene: -; clone size: -; CDR3 DNA: TGTGCCAGCAGCCAATATTCCCAGGGGTACTATGGCTACACCTTC; CDR3 protein: CASSQYSQGYYGYTF
J gene: TRBJ2-5; V gene: TRBV29-1; D gene: TRBD1; clone size: -; CDR3 DNA: TGCAGCGTTGTCGTGGGACAGGGAAGGACCCAGTACTTC; CDR3 protein: CSVVVGQGRTQYF
J gene: TRBJ2-3; V gene: TRBV7-9; D gene: -; clone size: -; CDR3 DNA: TGTGCCAGCAGCTTCGGACAGCTCCCCACAGATACGCAGTATTTT; CDR3 protein: CASSFGQLPTDTQYF
J gene: TRBJ1-3; V gene: TRBV2; D gene: -; clone size: -; CDR3 DNA: TGTGCCAGCAGTGTTGGACATTTAGCCTGGACATCGGGAAACACCATATATTTT; CDR3 protein: CASSVGHLAWTSGNTIYF
J gene: TRBJ2-5; V gene: TRBV11-3; D gene: -; clone size: -; CDR3 DNA: TGTGCCAGCAGCTTATCTGGAAGAGAGACCCAGTACTTC; CDR3 protein: CASSLSGRETQYF
J gene: TRBJ2-5; V gene: TRBV10-1; D gene: -; clone size: -; CDR3 DNA: TGCGCCAGCAGTGAGTCCGGCGGCCAAGAGACCCAGTACTTC; CDR3 protein: CASSESGGQETQYF
J gene: TRBJ2-1; V gene: TRBV2; D gene: TRBD2; clone size: -; CDR3 DNA: TGTGCCAGCGGAGCGGGAGGCTACAATGAGCAGTTCTTC; CDR3 protein: CASGAGGYNEQFF
J gene: TRBJ2-7; V gene: TRBV5-1; D gene: TRBD2; clone size: -; CDR3 DNA: TGCGCCAGCAGCTTGGCCCCACTAGCGGGAGGCTACGAGCAGTACTTC; CDR3 protein: CASSLAPLAGGYEQYF
J gene: TRBJ2-3; V gene: TRBV5-8; D gene: TRBD2; clone size: -; CDR3 DNA: TGTGCCAGCAGAATCCCCGGGACTAGCGGGAGGGGCGGCACAGATACGCAGTATTTT; CDR3 protein: CASRIPGTSGRGGTDTQYF
J gene: TRBJ1-2; V gene: TRBV9; D gene: -; clone size: few; CDR3 DNA: TGTGCCAGCAGCGACGTTGGGAATTTTATCACTGGCTACACCTTC; CDR3 protein: CASSDVGNFITGYTF
J gene: TRBJ2-3; V gene: TRBV5-4; D gene: TRBD1; clone size: -; CDR3 DNA: TGTGCCGGAGGACAGGGGCCCCCAGATACGCAGTATTTT; CDR3 protein: CAGGQGPPDTQYF
J gene: TRBJ2-3; V gene: TRBV10-1; D gene: TRBD1; clone size: few; CDR3 DNA: TGCGCCAGCAGTGAGTCAATAGGACAGGGAACGCAGTATTTT; CDR3 protein: CASSESIGQGTQYF
J gene: TRBJ2-1; V gene: TRBV19; D gene: -; clone size: -; CDR3 DNA: TGTGCCAGTAGTTTGAGCAATGAGCAGTTCTTC; CDR3 protein: CASSLSNEQFF
J gene: TRBJ1-6; V gene: TRBV2; D gene: -; clone size: -; CDR3 DNA: TGTGCCAGCACTCCTATCGCAGGGGTTAATTCACCCCTCCACTTT; CDR3 protein: CASTPIAGVNSPLHF
J gene: TRBJ1-3; V gene: TRBV19; D gene: TRBD1; clone size: once; CDR3 DNA: TGTGCCAGTAGTCCGGACAGGGTACAGAACACCATATATTTT; CDR3 protein: CASSPDRVQNTIYF
J gene: TRBJ2-1; V gene: TRBV29-1; D gene: TRBD2; clone size: few; CDR3 DNA: TGCAGCGTGGCGACTAGCGGGAGTATCAATGAGCAGTTCTTC; CDR3 protein: CSVATSGSINEQFF
J gene: TRBJ2-2; V gene: TRBV5-1; D gene: -; clone size: -; CDR3 DNA: TGCGCCAGCAGCTTGTCAGTGACCGGGGAGCTGTTTTTT; CDR3 protein: CASSLSVTGELFF
J gene: TRBJ2-3; V gene: TRBV5-1; D gene: TRBD1; clone size: -; CDR3 DNA: TGCGCCAGCGGTAGGACAGGGTTTTCTAGCACAGATACGCAGTATTTT; CDR3 protein: CASGRTGFSSTDTQYF
J gene: TRBJ2-3; V gene: TRBV7-2; D gene: TRBD2; clone size: -; CDR3 DNA: TGTGCCAGCAGAGGGACTAGCGGGCGCACAGATACGCAGTATTTT; CDR3 protein: CASRGTSGRTDTQYF
J gene: TRBJ2-1; V gene: TRBV28; D gene: -; clone size: -; CDR3 DNA: TGTGCCAGCAGTTATGGCCGATCGAGCTCCTACAATGAGCAGTTCTTC; CDR3 protein: CASSYGRSSSYNEQFF
J gene: TRBJ2-5; V gene: TRBV14; D gene: TRBD1; clone size: -; CDR3 DNA: TGTGCCAGCAGCCAACAGGGGGCCGCCGAGACCCAGTACTTC; CDR3 protein: CASSQQGAAETQYF